What follows describes a single TCR beta chain. The clone's antigen remains unknown. Per-nucleotide qualities are absent, and no much larger clonotype sits a single base away. These data are taken from a study of CD8 T cells in Susac syndrome (dated by TCRdb to the late 2010s). Regarding the complete study: Repertoire sequencing was used to test whether CD8+ T cell activation and differentiation in Susac syndrome was antigen driven. What the authors observed across the whole study: The number of individuals in the TCR sequencing and HLA analysis was recognized as being relatively small.

RNA was extracted using the RNeasy kit, and about 0.45 to 1 ug of the RNA was reverse transcribed with random hexamers. The immunoSEQ multiplex PCR assay, covering 54 Vbeta and 13 Jbeta segments, was used to amplify TCR beta CDR3 regions. PCR amplification bias was corrected using a synthetic template baseline for primer optimization and computational correction. Per the original workflow: Reads were assigned to V, D and J genes according to IMGT and analyzed in immunoSEQ Analyzer, with only productive sequences retained. Clonality was computed as one minus Shannon entropy normalized by log2 of the number of productive unique sequences. For each patient and control, public and private clones were evaluated within the 100 most prevalent clones. Clones were defined as Susac-specific when absent from the healthy and MS cohorts, from over a thousand published viral clones and from other ImmuneACCESS disease sequences. The public sequencing data were trimmed at Q25 with fastp and processed into clonotypes with MiXCR by TCRdb, which kept only in-frame beta chains. A single entry per CDR3 protein holds the most common genes and DNA from its merged rows. The V and J calls and clone size come from TCRdb's table, not from the authors' own analysis. Across this sample there are about 300,000 distinct CDR3 sequences, with 92% seen only once. The ten largest clones take up approximately 0.065% of the sample.

Peripheral blood CD8+ and CD4+ T cells from healthy donors, Susac syndrome patients and multiple sclerosis patients were profiled by high-throughput TCR beta sequencing. The multiple sclerosis controls were treatment-naive patients whose relapsing-remitting disease, either stable or active, fulfilled the revised McDonald criteria. CD8+ TEMRA cells were enriched by FACS, while bulk CD8+ and CD4+ T cells were purified by magnetic negative isolation. Blood was collected in EDTA tubes and processed within 24 hours, with PBMCs isolated through density gradient centrifugation. PBMCs intended for TCR sequencing were frozen in liquid nitrogen and were later thawed in a 37 degrees C water bath. The sorted or isolated CD4+, CD8+ and CD8+ TEMRA cells reached a purity of at least 90%. The germline V gene (reference sequence) specifies DFQATT as CDR1 and SNEGSKA as CDR2. There are 13 amino acids in the CDR3, from cysteine to phenylalanine inclusive. Only the CDR3 DNA is retained, 39 bases long and in frame from the first base. V drops 5 bases and J drops 6 bases, leaving 14 bases in between.

The sequenced material came from CD4+ T cells from PBMCs. The chain couples TRBV20-1 to TRBJ2-1; a tentative D match to TRBD1 spans 5 bases. The receptor was isolated from a human donor with multiple sclerosis. CDR3 loop: CSAGSLGANEQFF. The DNA reads as follows: TGCAGTGCTGGGTCTCTTGGGGCCAATGAGCAGTTCTTC.